This T cell receptor beta chain is from a study of T-cell reconstitution after alpha-beta-depleted transplantation in children (dated by TCRdb to 2016 to 2017). For the wider study: Using TCR repertoire profiling, the study followed T-cell immune reconstitution in a quantitative way in children after TCRalphabeta/CD19-depleted allogeneic hematopoietic cell transplantation. General conclusions and limits of the study: The frequencies of hyperexpanded clones fell over the following months, and after one year, T-cell counts and TCRbeta diversity were mostly attributed to newly produced T cells. In some patients, the high TCRbeta diversity seen at day 60 was put down to recipient T cells and intrathymic progenitors that had survived conditioning. Apparently early alphabetaT-cell count recovery about two months after transplant reportedly relied on only several hundred rapidly expanded clones derived from non-depleted graft cells.

The sample's treatment or condition label, in plain terms: allogeneic hematopoietic cell transplantation with graft depleted of TCRalphabeta T cells and CD19 B cells. The transplant recipients were children given TCRalphabeta/CD19-depleted allogeneic hematopoietic cell grafts. This clonotype occurred many times. Its antigen remains undetermined. The record has no base qualities; no much larger clone is one base away. Between the V and J ends, shortened by 8 bases and 18 bases respectively, the junction contains 23 bases. From cysteine to phenylalanine, the CDR3 is 13 amino acids long. Solely the CDR3 DNA is kept, with 39 bases framed from the first base. CDR1 and CDR2, looked up from the germline V gene, are MGHDK and SYGVNS. The library was built by means of PCR. For sequencing, an Illumina HiSeq 2500 was employed. TCR libraries were prepared with molecular barcoding, using unique molecular identifiers to normalize TCRbeta repertoire quantification. TCRdb reanalyzed the raw reads on its own, using fastp at Q25 for trimming and MiXCR for clone calling, and kept in-frame beta chains. When rows share a CDR3 protein, they turn into one entry using the most common DNA and genes. The sample table shows hundreds of thousands of distinct CDR3 sequences, and about 10% are seen once. Of the sample, 2% to 2.5% is held by the ten largest clones.

This sequence uses TRBV25-1 and TRBJ1-6, with no confidently assigned D gene. The sequence derives from a child younger than 10 with inherited bone marrow failure, due to receive a stem cell transplant. The specimen was PBMCs, collected before TCRalphabeta/CD19-depleted stem cell transplant. CDR3 reads: CASEDGQQFLSHF. The sequenced DNA is TGTGCCAGCGAGGACGGCCAGCAATTCTTGTCCCACTTT. The CDR3, completed at both ends by the reference TRBV25-1 and TRBJ1-6 genes, gives the full variable domain EADIYQTPRYLVIGTGKKITLECSQTMGHDKMYWYQQDPGMELHLIHYSYGVNSTEKGDLSSESTVSRIRTEHFPLTLESARPSHTSQYLCASEDGQQFLSHFGNGTRLTVT.